This T cell receptor beta chain was documented in a study of cytomegalovirus exposure and HLA in healthy donors. This clone has only one observation. Antigen unknown. Findings and caveats of the study: Later on, analysis showed that most CMV-associated TCR beta chains appeared to be HLA-restricted. Association with HLA alleles at 0.05 false discovery rate was found for 16,951 TCR beta sequences in a later analysis.

The PCR had 60 Vbeta and 13 Jbeta primers. The authors' processing: The count from a later analysis was about 80 million unique TCR beta chains, some 12 million of them shared. TCRdb's copy holds only in-frame clones and misses some; the assay was immunoSEQ multiplex PCR. That table furnishes V, J and clone size, whereas the DNA furnished D and trimming. Of around 140,000 clones in the sample, roughly 75% were seen once. Trimming took 2 bases from V and 3 from J, leaving 11 bases between them. The CDR3 consists of 14 residues. CDR1 is MNHEY and CDR2 is SMNVEV in the germline V gene (reference sequence).

This chain joins TRBV27 and TRBJ2-7; D perhaps matches TRBD2 (5 bases). Sequencing was done on a sample of PBMCs. This TCR derives from a female donor in good health and CMV-seronegative. Here the CDR3 reads CASSLGGSGYEQYF. The CDR3 bases are TGTGCCAGCAGTTTAGGTGGGAGCGGCTACGAGCAGTACTTC.